The rows below give T cell receptor beta chains drawn from one sample of a study of blood T cell repertoires in COVID-19. Generated by immunoSEQ multiplex PCR, the TCRdb table keeps only in-frame clones and is missing some. The sample has some 230,000 clones; 65% to 90% are singletons. The sequenced sample was peripheral blood. Receptors were obtained from a woman aged 45-65 years with acute or convalescent COVID-19. The CDR3 runs from the conserved cysteine through the conserved F or W. Fields, in order: V gene, J gene, clone size, D gene, CDR3 DNA, CDR3 protein. A D gene is named only where the DNA matches it firmly. Clone size is stated in some rows and not others, as once, few, many or a class when expanded.

TRBV29-1,TRBJ2-5,NA,NA,TGCAGCGGGGGGACACCGAGACAGACCCAGTACTTC,CSGGTPRQTQYF
TRBV4-3,TRBJ1-2,NA,TRBD1,TGCGCCAGCAGCCTTTCAGCCGGGACAGGGGTGCCCTATGGCTACACCTTC,CASSLSAGTGVPYGYTF
TRBV5-4,TRBJ2-7,NA,NA,TGTGCCAGCAGCTTGGTGGCAGGCTACGAGCAGTACTTC,CASSLVAGYEQYF
TRBV27,TRBJ2-2,NA,TRBD2,TGTGCCAGCAGACGCCCGGGACTAGCGGGAGGGACCGGGGAGCTGTTTTTT,CASRRPGLAGGTGELFF
TRBV18,TRBJ1-3,once,NA,TGTGCCAGCTCACCCCGGCAACAGGGTGGAAACACCATATATTTT,CASSPRQQGGNTIYF
TRBV28,TRBJ1-1,NA,NA,TGTGCCAGCAGCCTTGGACAGATAACAGCTGAAGCTTTCTTT,CASSLGQITAEAFF
TRBV7-2,TRBJ2-3,NA,TRBD2,TGTGCCAGCAGCTTATTTAGCGGGAGGCCCGGCACAGATACGCAGTATTTT,CASSLFSGRPGTDTQYF
TRBV4-2,TRBJ1-1,NA,NA,TGTGCCAGCAGCCCAAGAGCGCCAATCACTGAAGCTTTCTTT,CASSPRAPITEAFF
TRBV2,TRBJ2-7,NA,NA,TGTGCCAGCTACCTAACTCGGGAGCAGTACTTC,CASYLTREQYF
TRBV4-3,TRBJ1-6,NA,NA,TGCGCCAGCAGCCAAGATCACGGGGTTGTACCCCTCCACTTT,CASSQDHGVVPLHF
TRBV9,TRBJ1-6,NA,NA,TGTGCCAGCAGCGGTCCAGGGGCAGGTAATTCACCCCTCCACTTT,CASSGPGAGNSPLHF
TRBV13,TRBJ1-1,once,TRBD1,TGTGCCAGCAGCTCCGGGACAGGGCTCACTGAAGCTTTCTTT,CASSSGTGLTEAFF
TRBV28,TRBJ1-2,NA,NA,TGTGCCAGCGGGACACCTGGCTACACCTTC,CASGTPGYTF
TRBV10-3,TRBJ2-3,once,TRBD2,TGTGCCATCAGTCCTCGTCGGGGCGGGGGGGCAGATACGCAGTATTTT,CAISPRRGGGADTQYF
TRBV5-1,TRBJ2-7,NA,NA,TGCGCCAGCAGCTTGGCCTCGACTAGTGGATCCCACGAGCAGTACTTC,CASSLASTSGSHEQYF
TRBV18,TRBJ2-3,NA,TRBD1,TGTGCCAGCTCACCGACAGGGGGCTCAGATACGCAGTATTTT,CASSPTGGSDTQYF